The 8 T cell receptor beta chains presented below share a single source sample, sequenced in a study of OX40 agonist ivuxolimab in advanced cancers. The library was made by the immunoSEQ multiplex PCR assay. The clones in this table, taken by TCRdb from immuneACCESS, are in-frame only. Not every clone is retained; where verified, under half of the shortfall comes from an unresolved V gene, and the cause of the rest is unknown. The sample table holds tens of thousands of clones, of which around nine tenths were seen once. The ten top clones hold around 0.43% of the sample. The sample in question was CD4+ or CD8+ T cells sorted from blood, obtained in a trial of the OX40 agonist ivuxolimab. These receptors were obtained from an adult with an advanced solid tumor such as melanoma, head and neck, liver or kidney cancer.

In DNA, the CDR3 is TGTGCCAGCAGCTTAGAACCAGGGGATCATCTGTATTTT. Amino acid sequence: CASSLEPGDHLYF. The chain is built from TRBV7-2 and TRBJ2-3, with a possible D match to TRBD1 (6 bases). The ends were cut back, 1 base at V and 14 bases at J, with 16 bases in the middle. The CDR3 consists of 13 residues. CDR1 is SGHTA and CDR2 is FQGNSA in the germline V gene.

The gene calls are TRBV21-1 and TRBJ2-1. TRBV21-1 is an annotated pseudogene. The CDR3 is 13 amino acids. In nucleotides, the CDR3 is TGTGCCAGCAGCAAAGGGTCAAGTGCTGAGCAGTTCTTC. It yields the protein CASSKGSSAEQFF.

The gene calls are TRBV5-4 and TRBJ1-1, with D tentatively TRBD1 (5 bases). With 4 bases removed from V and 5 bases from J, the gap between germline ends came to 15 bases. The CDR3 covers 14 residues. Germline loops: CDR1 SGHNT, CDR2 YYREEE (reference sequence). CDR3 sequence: CASSLAGVGTEAFF. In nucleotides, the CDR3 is TGTGCCAGCAGCCTCGCGGGGGTAGGTACTGAAGCTTTCTTT.

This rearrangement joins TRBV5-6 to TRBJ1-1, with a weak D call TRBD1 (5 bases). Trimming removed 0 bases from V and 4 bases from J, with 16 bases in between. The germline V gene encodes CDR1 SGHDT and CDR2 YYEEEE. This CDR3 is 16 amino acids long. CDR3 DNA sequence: TGTGCCAGCAGCTTGGGGAATCGGGGGTGGATCACTGAAGCTTTCTTT. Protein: CASSLGNRGWITEAFF.

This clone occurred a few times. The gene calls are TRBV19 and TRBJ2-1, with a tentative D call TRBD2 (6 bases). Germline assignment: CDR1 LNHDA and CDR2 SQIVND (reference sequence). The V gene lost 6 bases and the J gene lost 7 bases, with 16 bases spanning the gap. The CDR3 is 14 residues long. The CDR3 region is CASSLWEAVNEQFF. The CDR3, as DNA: TGTGCCAGTAGCCTATGGGAGGCCGTGAATGAGCAGTTCTTC.

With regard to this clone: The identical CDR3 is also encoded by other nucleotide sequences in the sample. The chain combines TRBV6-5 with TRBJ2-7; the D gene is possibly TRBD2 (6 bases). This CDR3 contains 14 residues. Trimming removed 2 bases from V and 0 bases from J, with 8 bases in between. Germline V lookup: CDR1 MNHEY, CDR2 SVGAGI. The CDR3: CASSYGRSSYEQYF. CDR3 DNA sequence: TGTGCCAGCAGTTACGGGAGGAGCTCCTACGAGCAGTACTTC.

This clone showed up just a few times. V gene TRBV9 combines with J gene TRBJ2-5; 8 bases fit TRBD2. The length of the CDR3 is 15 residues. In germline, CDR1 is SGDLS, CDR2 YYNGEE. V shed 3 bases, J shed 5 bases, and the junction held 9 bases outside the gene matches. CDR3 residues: CASSAAAGVRETQYF. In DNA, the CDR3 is TGTGCCAGCAGCGCCGCAGCGGGAGTTCGGGAGACCCAGTACTTC.

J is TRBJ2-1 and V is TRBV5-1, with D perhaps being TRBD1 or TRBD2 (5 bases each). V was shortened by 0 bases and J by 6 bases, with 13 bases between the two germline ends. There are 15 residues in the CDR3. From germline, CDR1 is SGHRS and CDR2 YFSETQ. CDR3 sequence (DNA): TGCGCCAGCAGCTTGGCCGGGACCCGCGCCAATGAGCAGTTCTTC. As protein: CASSLAGTRANEQFF.